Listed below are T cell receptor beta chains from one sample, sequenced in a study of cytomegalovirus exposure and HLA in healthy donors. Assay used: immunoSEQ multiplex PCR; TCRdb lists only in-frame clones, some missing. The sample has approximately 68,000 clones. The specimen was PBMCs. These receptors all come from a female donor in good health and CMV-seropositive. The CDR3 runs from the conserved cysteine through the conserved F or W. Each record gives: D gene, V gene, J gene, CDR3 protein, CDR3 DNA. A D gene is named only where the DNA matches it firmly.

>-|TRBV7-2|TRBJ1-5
CASSLEIQQPQHF
TGTGCCAGCAGCTTAGAAATACAGCAGCCCCAGCATTTT
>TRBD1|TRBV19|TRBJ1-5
CASSIPWTGTISNQPQHF
TGTGCCAGTAGTATCCCCTGGACAGGAACCATTAGCAATCAGCCCCAGCATTTT
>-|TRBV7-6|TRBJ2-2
CASSLSTLETGELFF
TGTGCCAGCAGCTTATCTACCTTGGAGACCGGGGAGCTGTTTTTT
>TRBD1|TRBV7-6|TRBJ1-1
CASSRTGSTEAFF
TGTGCCAGCAGTCGGACAGGGAGCACTGAAGCTTTCTTT
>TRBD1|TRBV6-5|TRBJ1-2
CASSFRDREHGYTF
TGTGCCAGCAGTTTTCGGGACAGGGAACATGGCTACACCTTC
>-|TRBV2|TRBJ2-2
CASSEFRGGTGELFF
TGCGCCAGCAGTGAATTTAGGGGGGGGACCGGGGAGCTGTTTTTT
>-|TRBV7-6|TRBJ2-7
CASSLQQGYEQYF
TGTGCCAGCAGCTTACAACAGGGATACGAGCAGTACTTC
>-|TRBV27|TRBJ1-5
CASSLSGDQPQHF
TGTGCCAGCAGTTTGTCGGGGGACCAGCCCCAGCATTTT
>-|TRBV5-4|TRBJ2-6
CASSLPGVGANVLTF
TGTGCCAGCAGCTTACCGGGGGTGGGGGCCAACGTCCTGACTTTC
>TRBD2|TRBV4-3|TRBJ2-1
CASSHTPSGRAYEQFF
TGCGCCAGCAGCCACACCCCTAGCGGGAGGGCCTATGAGCAGTTCTTC
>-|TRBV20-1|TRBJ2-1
CSAKGASEQFF
TGCAGTGCTAAGGGAGCTAGCGAGCAGTTCTTC
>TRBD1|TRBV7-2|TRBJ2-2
CASSYRGLAGELFF
TGTGCCAGCAGCTACAGGGGATTGGCCGGGGAGCTGTTTTTT
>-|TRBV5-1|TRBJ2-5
CASSIRDQETQYF
TGCGCCAGCAGCATCCGGGATCAAGAGACCCAGTACTTC
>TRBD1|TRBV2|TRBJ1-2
CASSEAGQGVYGYTF
TGTGCCAGCAGTGAGGCGGGACAGGGGGTCTATGGCTACACCTTC
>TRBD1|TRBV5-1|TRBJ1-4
CASSSTGGNEKLFF
TGCGCCAGCAGCTCGACAGGGGGGAATGAAAAACTGTTTTTT
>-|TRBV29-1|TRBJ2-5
CSVEGHLTGETQYF
TGCAGCGTTGAAGGGCACCTGACTGGAGAGACCCAGTACTTC
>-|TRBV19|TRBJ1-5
CASSPHSRGLREPQHF
TGTGCCAGTAGTCCCCATAGCAGGGGTTTGAGAGAGCCCCAGCATTTT
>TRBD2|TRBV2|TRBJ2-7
CASRGPSGSPYEQYF
TGTGCCAGCAGGGGACCCAGCGGGAGCCCCTACGAGCAGTACTTC
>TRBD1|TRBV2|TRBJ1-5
CASQGQGYQPQHF
TGTGCCAGCCAGGGACAGGGATATCAGCCCCAGCATTTT
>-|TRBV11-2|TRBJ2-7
CASSLAPISSYEQYF
TGTGCCAGCAGCTTAGCGCCTATTAGCTCCTACGAGCAGTACTTC
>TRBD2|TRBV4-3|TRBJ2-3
CASSQQTSGSADTQYF
TGCGCCAGCAGCCAACAGACTAGCGGGAGTGCAGATACGCAGTATTTT
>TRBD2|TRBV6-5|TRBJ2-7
CASSIGTSGVQYF
TGTGCCAGCAGTATAGGGACTAGCGGGGTGCAGTACTTC
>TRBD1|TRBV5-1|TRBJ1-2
CASSLDRESISYTF
TGCGCCAGCAGTCTGGACAGGGAATCTATAAGCTACACCTTC
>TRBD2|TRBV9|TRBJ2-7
CASSSGGSGSYEQYF
TGTGCCAGCAGCTCGGGGGGAAGCGGCTCCTACGAGCAGTACTTC
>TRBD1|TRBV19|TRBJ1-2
CASSPRNRGPAYGYTF
TGTGCCAGTAGTCCTCGCAACAGGGGGCCCGCATATGGCTACACCTTC
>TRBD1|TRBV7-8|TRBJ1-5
CASSLGGQGSSNQPQHF
TGTGCCAGCAGCTTAGGAGGACAGGGGAGTAGCAATCAGCCCCAGCATTTT
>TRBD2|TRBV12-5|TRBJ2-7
CASGPSSGAMTYEQYF
TGTGCTAGTGGCCCCTCTAGCGGTGCTATGACCTACGAGCAGTACTTC
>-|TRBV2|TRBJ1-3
CASKSSSGNTIYF
TGTGCCAGCAAATCTAGTAGTGGAAACACCATATATTTT
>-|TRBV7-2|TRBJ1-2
CASTSTPGVGGYTF
TGTGCCAGCACCTCTACCCCCGGGGTGGGTGGCTACACCTTC
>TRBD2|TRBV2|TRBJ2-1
CASSEELSGISGGFF
TGTGCCAGCAGTGAAGAGCTATCAGGGATTAGCGGGGGGTTCTTC
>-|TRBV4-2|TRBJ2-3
CASSQGIGDTDTQYF
TGTGCCAGCAGCCAAGGGATCGGAGACACAGATACGCAGTATTTT
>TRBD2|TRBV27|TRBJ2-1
CASSLVAGGNEQFF
TGTGCCAGCAGTTTAGTGGCGGGAGGAAATGAGCAGTTCTTC
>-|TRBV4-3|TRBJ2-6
CASSPGTVKGRTGANVLTF
TGCGCCAGCAGCCCTGGGACAGTGAAGGGGAGGACTGGGGCCAACGTCCTGACTTTC